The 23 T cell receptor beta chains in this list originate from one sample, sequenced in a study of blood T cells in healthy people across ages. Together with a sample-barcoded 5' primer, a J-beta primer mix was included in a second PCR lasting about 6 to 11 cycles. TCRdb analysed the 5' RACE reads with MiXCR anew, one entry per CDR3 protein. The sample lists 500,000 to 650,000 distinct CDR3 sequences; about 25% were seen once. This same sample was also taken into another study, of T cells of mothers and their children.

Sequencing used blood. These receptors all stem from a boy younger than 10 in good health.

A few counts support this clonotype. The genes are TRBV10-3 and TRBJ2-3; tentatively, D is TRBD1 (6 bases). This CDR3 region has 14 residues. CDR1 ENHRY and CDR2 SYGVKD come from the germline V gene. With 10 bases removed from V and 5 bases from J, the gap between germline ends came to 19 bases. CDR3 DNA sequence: TGTGCCACCATAGAACAGGGAGACGGAGATACGCAGTATTTT. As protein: CATIEQGDGDTQYF.

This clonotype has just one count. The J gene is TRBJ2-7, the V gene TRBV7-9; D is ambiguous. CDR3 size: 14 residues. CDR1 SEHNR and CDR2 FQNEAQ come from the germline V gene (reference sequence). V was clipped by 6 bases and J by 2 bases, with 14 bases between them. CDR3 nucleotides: TGTGCCAGCAGTCCATATATGGGAACCTACGAGCAGTACTTC. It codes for CASSPYMGTYEQYF.

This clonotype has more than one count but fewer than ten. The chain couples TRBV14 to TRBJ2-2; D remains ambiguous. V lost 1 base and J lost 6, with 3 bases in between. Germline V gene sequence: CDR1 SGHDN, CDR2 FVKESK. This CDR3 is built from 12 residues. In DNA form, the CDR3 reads TGTGCCAGCAGCCAAGTGGCCGGGGAGCTGTTTTTT. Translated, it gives CASSQVAGELFF.

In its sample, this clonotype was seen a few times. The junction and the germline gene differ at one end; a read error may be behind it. DNA of the CDR3: TGTGCCAGCAGCGTAGATTCGTTGGACGGGGGCGGGATCTTC. This encodes CASSVDSLDGGGIF. The chain recombines TRBV9 with TRBJ2-1; D assignment may be TRBD1 or TRBD2 (6 bases each). The length of the CDR3 is 14 residues. The germline V gene encodes CDR1 SGDLS and CDR2 YYNGEE.

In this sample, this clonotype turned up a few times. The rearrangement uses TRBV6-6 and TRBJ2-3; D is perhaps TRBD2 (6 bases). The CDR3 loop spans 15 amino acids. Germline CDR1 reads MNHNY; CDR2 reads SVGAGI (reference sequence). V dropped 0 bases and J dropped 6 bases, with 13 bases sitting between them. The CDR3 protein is CASSYSMGRGDTQYF. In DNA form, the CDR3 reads TGTGCCAGCAGTTACTCGATGGGCCGGGGGGATACGCAGTATTTT.

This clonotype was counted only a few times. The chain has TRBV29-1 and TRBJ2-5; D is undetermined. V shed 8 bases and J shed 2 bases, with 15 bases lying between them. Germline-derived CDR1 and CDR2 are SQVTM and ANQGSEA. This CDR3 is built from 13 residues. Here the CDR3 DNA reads TGCAGCCCCTTGCTGCTAGATCAAGAGACCCAGTACTTC. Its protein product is CSPLLLDQETQYF.

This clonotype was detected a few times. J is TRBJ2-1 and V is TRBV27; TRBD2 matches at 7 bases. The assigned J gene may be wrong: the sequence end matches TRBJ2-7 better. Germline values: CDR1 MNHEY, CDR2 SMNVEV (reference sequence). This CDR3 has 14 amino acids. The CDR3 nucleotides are TGTGCCAGCAGTTTAGCGGGAGTCGGCTACGAGCAGTACTTC. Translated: CASSLAGVGYEQYF.

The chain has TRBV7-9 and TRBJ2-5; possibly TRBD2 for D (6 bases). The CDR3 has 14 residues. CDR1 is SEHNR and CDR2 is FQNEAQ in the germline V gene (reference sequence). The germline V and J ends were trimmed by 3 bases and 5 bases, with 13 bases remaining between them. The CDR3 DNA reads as TGTGCCAGCAGCTTTTGGACGGGAGAGGAGACCCAGTACTTC. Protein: CASSFWTGEETQYF.

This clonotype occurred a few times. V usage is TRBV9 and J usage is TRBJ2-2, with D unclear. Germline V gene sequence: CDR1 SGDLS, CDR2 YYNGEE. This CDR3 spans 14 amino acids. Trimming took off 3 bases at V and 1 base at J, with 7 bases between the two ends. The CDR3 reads CASSADRNTGELFF. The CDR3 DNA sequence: TGTGCCAGCAGCGCCGACCGGAACACCGGGGAGCTGTTTTTT. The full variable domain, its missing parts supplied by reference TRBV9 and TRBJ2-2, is DSGVTQTPKHLITATGQRVTLRCSPRSGDLSVYWYQQSLDQGLQFLIQYYNGEERAKGNILERFSAQQFPDLHSELNLSSLELGDSALYFCASSADRNTGELFFGEGSRLTVL.

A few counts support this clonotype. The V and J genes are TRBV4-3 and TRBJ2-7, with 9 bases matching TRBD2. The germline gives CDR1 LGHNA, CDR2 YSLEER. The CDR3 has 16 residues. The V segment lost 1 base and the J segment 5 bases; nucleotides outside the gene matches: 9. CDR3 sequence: CASSQGAPSGNHEQYF. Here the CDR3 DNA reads TGCGCCAGCAGCCAAGGCGCCCCTAGCGGGAACCACGAGCAGTACTTC.

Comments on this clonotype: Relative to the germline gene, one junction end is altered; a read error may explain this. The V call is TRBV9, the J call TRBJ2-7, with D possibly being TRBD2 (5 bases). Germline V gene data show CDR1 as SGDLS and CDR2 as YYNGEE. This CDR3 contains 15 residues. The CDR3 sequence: CASSRSSEPSYGQYF. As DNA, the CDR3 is TGTGCCAGCAGCCGAAGTAGCGAGCCCTCCTACGGGCAGTACTTC.

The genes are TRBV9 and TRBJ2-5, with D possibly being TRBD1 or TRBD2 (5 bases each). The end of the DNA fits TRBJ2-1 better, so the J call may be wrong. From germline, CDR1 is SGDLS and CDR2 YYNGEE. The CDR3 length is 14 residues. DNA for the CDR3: TGTGCCAGCAGCGCTCCCGGGACCCACAATGAGCAGTTCTTC. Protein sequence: CASSAPGTHNEQFF.

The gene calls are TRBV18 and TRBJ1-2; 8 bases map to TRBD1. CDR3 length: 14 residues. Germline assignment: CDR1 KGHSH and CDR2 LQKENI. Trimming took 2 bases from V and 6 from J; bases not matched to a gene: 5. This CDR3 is CASSPMTGADGYTF. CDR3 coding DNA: TGTGCCAGCTCACCAATGACAGGGGCAGATGGCTACACCTTC.

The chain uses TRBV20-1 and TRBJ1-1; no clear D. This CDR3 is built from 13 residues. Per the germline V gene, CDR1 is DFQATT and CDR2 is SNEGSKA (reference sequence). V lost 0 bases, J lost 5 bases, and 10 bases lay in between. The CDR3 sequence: CSARDSIGTEAFF. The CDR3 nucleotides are TGCAGTGCTAGAGATTCAATAGGAACTGAAGCTTTCTTT.

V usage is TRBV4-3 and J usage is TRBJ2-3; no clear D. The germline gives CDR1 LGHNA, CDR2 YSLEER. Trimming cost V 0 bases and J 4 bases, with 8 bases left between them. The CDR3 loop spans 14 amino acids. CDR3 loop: CASSQDLRSDTQYF. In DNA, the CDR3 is TGCGCCAGCAGCCAAGATCTGCGATCAGATACGCAGTATTTT.

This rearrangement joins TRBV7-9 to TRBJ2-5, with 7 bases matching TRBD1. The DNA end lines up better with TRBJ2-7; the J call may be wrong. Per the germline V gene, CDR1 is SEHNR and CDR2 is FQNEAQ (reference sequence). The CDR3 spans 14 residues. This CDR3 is CASSPPYRGYEQYF. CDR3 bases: TGTGCCAGCAGCCCACCATACAGGGGCTACGAGCAGTACTTC.

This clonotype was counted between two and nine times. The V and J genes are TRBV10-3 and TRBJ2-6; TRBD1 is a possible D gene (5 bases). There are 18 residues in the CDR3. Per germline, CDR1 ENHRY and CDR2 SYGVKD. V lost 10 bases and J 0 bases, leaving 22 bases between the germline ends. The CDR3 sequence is CATGSAAGWSSGANVLTF. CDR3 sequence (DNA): TGTGCCACAGGGTCGGCGGCAGGGTGGAGCTCTGGGGCCAACGTCCTGACTTTC.

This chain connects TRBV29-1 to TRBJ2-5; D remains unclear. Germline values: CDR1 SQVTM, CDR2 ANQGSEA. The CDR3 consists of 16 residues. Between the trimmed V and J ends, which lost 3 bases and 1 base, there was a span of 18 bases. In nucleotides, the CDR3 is TGCAGCGTTGAGGGTAACGGGCTGGAGCGCCAAGAGACCCAGTACTTC. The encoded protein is CSVEGNGLERQETQYF.

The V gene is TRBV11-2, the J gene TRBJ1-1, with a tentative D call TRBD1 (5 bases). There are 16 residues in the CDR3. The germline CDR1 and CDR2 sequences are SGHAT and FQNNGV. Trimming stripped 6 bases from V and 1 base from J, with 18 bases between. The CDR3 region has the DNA TGTGCCAGCAGGCCGACAGCTCCCTGGGGGAACACTGAAGCTTTCTTT. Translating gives CASRPTAPWGNTEAFF.

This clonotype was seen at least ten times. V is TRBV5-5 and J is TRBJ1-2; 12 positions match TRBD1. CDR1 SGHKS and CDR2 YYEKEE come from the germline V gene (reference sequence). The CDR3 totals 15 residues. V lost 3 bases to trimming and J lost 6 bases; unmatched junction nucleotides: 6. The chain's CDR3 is CASSSGTGGANGYTF. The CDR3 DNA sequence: TGTGCCAGCAGCTCCGGGACAGGGGGCGCAAATGGCTACACCTTC.

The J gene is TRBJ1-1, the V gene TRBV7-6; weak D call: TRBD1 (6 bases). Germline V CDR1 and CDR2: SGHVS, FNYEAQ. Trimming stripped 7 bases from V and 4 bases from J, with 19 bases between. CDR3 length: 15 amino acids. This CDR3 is CASTNTRGGVTEAFF. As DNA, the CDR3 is TGTGCCAGCACCAATACCCGGGGGGGCGTCACTGAAGCTTTCTTT.

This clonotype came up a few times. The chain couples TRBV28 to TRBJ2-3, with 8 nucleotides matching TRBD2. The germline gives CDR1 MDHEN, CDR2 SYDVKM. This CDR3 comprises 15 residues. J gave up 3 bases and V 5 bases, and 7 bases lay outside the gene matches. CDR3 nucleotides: TGTGCCAGCAGTCCACTAGCGGTGGGAACAGATACGCAGTATTTT. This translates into CASSPLAVGTDTQYF.

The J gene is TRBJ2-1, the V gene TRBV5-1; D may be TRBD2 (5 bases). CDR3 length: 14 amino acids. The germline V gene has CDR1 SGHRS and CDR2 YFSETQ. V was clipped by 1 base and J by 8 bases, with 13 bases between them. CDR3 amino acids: CASSLWATEDEQFF. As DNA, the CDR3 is TGCGCCAGCAGCTTGTGGGCTACGGAGGATGAGCAGTTCTTC.